This TCR beta chain was profiled in a study of blood T cell repertoires in COVID-19 (dated by TCRdb to the early 2020s). Regarding the study in general: Samples covering the acute and convalescent phases of COVID-19 were provided by collaborators in the United States, Italy and Spain. The prospective study material was composed of cDNA or gDNA derived from T cells, B-cell-depleted T cells, or PBMCs. The repertoires were released in a freely available public database meant as a resource for research on the immune response to SARS-CoV-2. The samples were drawn from the first 160 participants of the ongoing ImmuneRACE study and from over 950 subjects provided by 6 global collaborators. The dataset comprised deeply sampled blood TCRbeta repertoires from subjects exposed to, actively infected with, or recovered from COVID-19. Sample metadata almost always included a de-identified subject ID, COVID-19 status, age in years and sex. HLA class I and class II types, where available, came from metadata supplied by the sample provider rather than from assay-based typing.

TCRbeta CDR3 regions were amplified from genomic DNA by means of the immunoSEQ Assay, a bias-controlled multiplex PCR. The paper's data handling went like this. Within the assay, amplification of reference gene primers was used to estimate how many nucleated cells each sample contained. To quantify the absolute abundance of each unique TCRbeta CDR3 rearrangement, sequence reads were collapsed and filtered. For each sample, productive Simpson clonality was calculated as the square root of Simpson's diversity index over productive rearrangements. TCRdb obtained this table from immuneACCESS and retained in-frame rearrangements with V and J assigned. These tables miss some clones; where compared with another copy, unresolved V genes account for less than half of the shortfall, and the remainder is unexplained. Clonal size and the V and J genes are those of that table, whereas D and trimming came from the DNA. The sample yields fewer than 120,000 clones; 76% were counted once. Jointly, the top ten make up approximately 3.9% of the sample.

Study-level results and caveats: Clinical and demographic metadata were provided uncurated, with the amount varying by source and participant.

Collaborating institutions collected whole blood in K2EDTA tubes following their own protocols. For TCRbeta analysis, collaborators shipped samples as frozen whole blood, isolated PBMCs, or DNA extracted from either of those sample types. There are a few counts of this clone. Its antigen remains unidentified. No base qualities exist here, and no much larger clone lies one base off it. The CDR3, cysteine through phenylalanine, is 12 amino acids long. Kept here is only the CDR3 DNA, which spans 36 bases and is read in frame from base 1. V is cut back by 3 bases and J by 10 bases, with 6 bases in the junction unmatched. The germline V gene supplies CDR1 SGDLS and CDR2 YYNGEE.

Sequenced input: peripheral blood. The TCR sequence derives from a woman of 80 years or more with acute or convalescent COVID-19. The sequence links TRBV9 to TRBJ1-2, and 7 bases in between align with TRBD1. The DNA sequence is TGTGCCAGCAGCGCCACAGGGGCCGCCTACACCTTC. This yields the protein CASSATGAAYTF.